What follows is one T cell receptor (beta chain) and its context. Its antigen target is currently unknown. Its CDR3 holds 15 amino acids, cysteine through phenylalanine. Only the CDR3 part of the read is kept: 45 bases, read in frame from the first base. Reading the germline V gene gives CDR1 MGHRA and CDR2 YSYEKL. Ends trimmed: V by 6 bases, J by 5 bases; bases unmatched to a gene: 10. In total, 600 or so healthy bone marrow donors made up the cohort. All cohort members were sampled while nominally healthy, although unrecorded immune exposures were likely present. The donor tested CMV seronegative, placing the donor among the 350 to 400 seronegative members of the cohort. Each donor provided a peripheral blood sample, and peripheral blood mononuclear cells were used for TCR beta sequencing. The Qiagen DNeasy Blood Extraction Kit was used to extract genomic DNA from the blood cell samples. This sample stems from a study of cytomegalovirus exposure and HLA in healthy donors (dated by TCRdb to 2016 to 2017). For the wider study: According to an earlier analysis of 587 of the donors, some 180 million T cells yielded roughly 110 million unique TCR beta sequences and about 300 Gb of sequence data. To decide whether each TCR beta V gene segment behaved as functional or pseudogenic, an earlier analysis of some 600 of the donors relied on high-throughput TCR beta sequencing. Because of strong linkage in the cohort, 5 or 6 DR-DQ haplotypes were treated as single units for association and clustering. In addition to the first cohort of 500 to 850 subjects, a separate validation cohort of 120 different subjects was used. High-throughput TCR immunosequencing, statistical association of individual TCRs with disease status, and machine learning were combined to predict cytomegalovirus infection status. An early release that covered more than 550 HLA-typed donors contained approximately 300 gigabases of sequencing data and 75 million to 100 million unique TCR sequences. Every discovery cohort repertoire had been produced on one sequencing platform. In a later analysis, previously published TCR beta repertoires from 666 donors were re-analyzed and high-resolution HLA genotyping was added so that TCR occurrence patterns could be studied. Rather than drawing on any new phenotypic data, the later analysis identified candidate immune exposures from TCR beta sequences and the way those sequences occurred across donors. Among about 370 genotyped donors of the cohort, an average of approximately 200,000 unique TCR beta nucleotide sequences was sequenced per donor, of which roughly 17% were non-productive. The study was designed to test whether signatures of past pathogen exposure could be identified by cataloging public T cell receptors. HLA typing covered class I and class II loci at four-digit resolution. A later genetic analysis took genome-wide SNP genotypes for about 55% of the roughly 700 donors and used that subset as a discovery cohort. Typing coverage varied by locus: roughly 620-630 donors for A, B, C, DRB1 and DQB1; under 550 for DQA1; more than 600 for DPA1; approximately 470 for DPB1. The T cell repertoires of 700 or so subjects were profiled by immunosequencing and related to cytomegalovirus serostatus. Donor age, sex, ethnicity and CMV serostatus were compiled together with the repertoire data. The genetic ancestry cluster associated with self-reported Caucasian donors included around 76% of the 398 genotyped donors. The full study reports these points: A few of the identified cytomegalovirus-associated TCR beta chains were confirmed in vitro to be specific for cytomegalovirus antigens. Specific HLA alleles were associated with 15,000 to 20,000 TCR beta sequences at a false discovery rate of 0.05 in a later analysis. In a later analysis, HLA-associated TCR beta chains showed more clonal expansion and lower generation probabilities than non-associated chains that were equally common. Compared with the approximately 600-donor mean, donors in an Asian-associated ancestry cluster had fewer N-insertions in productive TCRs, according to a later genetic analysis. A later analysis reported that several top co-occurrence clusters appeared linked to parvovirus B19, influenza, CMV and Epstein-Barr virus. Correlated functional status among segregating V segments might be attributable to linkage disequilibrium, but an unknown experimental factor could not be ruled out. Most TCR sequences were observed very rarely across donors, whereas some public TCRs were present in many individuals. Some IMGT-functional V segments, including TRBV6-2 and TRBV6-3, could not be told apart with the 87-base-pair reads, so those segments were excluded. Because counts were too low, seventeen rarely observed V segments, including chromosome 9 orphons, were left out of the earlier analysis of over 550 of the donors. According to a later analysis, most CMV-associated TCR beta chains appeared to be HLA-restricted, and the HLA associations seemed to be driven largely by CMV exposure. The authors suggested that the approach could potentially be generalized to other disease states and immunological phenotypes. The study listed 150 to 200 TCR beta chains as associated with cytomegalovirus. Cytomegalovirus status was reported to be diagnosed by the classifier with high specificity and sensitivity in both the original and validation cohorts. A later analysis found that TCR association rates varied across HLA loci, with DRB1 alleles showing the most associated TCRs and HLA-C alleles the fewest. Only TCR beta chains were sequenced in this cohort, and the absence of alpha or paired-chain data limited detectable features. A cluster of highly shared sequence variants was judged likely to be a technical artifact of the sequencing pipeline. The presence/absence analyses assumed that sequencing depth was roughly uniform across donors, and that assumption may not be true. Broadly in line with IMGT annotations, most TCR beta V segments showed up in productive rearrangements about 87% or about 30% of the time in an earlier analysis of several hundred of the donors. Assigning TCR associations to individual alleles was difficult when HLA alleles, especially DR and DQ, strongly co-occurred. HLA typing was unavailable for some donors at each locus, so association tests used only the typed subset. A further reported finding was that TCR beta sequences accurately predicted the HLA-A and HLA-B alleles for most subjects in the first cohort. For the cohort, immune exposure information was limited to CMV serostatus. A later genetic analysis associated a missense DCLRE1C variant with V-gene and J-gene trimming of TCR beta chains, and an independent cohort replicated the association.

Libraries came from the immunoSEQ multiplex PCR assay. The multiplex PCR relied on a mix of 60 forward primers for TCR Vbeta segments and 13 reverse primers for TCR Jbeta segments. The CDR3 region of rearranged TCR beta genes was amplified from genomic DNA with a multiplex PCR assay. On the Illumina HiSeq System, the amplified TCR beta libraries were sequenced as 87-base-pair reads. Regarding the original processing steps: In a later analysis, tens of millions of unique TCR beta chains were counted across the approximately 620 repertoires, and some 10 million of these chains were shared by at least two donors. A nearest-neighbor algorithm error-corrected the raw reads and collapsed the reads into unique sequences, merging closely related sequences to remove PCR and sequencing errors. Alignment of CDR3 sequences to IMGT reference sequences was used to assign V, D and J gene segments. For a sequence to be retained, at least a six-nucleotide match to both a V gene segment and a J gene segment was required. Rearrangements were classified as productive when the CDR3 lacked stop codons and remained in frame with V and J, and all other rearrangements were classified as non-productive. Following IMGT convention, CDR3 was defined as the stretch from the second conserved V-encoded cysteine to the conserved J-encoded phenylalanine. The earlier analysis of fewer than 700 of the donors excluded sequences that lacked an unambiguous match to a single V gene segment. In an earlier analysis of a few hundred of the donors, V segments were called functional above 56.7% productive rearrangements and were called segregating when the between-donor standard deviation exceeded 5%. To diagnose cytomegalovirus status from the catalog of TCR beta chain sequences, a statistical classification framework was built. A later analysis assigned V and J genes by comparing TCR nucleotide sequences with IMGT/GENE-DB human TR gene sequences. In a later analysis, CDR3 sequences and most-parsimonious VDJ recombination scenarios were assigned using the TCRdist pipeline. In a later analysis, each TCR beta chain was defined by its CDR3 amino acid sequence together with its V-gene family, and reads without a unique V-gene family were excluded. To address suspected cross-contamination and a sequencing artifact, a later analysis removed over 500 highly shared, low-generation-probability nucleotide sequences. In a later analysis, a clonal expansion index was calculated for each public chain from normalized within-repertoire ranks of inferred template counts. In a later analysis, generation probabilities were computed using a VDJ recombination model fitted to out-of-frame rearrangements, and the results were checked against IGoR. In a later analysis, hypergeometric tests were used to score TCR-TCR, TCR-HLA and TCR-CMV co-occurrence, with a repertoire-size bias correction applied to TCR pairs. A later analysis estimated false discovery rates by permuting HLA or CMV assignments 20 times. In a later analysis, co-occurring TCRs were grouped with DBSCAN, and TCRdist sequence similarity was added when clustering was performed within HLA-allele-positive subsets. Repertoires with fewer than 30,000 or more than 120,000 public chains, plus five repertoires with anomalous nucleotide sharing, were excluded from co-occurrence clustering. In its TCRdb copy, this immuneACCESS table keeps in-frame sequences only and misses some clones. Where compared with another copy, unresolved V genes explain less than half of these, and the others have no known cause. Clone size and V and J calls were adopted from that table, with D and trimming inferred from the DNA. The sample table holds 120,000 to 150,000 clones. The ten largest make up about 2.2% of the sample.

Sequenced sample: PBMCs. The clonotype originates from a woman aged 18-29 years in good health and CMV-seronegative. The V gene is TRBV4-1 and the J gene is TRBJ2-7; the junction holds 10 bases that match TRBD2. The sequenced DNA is TGCGCCAGCAGTCCTATAGCGGGAGGTAGCGACGAGCAGTACTTC. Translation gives CASSPIAGGSDEQYF.